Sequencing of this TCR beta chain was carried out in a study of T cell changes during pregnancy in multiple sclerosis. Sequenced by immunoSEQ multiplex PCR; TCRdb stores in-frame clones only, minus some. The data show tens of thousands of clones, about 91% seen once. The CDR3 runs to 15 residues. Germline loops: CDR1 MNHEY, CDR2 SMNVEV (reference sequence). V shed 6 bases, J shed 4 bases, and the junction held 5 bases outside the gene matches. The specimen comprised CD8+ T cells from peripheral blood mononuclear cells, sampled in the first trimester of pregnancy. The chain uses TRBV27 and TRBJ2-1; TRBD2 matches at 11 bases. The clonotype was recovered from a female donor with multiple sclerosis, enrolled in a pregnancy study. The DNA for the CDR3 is TGTGCCAGCAGCCTAGGGACTAGCGGATACAATGAGCAGTTCTTC. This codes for CASSLGTSGYNEQFF.